These T cell receptor beta chains were read from a single sample in a study of beta chain features in type 1 diabetes. The repertoire was sequenced with immunoSEQ multiplex PCR; TCRdb's copy has only in-frame clones and lacks some. The data contain approximately 140,000 clones, about 10% of them singletons. Specimen: central memory CD4+ T cells from blood. All receptors derive from a man aged 25-45 years with type 1 diabetes. Both conserved end residues are part of each CDR3. A D gene is named only where the DNA matches it firmly. Size is stated for part of the rows, as once, few or many counts, or as a class when the clone is expanded.

D gene: TRBD2; J gene: TRBJ2-5; clone size: NA; V gene: TRBV13; CDR3 protein: CASSYSGGEETQYF; CDR3 DNA: TGTGCCAGCAGCTATAGCGGGGGAGAAGAGACCCAGTACTTC
D gene: NA; J gene: TRBJ2-5; clone size: NA; V gene: TRBV7-2; CDR3 protein: CASSLDRARETQYF; CDR3 DNA: TGTGCCAGCAGCTTAGACAGGGCCAGAGAGACCCAGTACTTC
D gene: NA; J gene: TRBJ1-2; clone size: NA; V gene: TRBV4-3; CDR3 protein: CASSQDLRGYGYTF; CDR3 DNA: TGCGCCAGCAGCCAAGATCTCCGGGGTTATGGCTACACCTTC
D gene: NA; J gene: TRBJ1-5; clone size: NA; V gene: TRBV28; CDR3 protein: CASRRTVNQPQHF; CDR3 DNA: TGTGCCAGCAGGAGGACAGTCAATCAGCCCCAGCATTTT
D gene: NA; J gene: TRBJ2-7; clone size: few; V gene: TRBV7-2; CDR3 protein: CASSSPHTTYEQYF; CDR3 DNA: TGTGCCAGCAGCTCACCCCACACAACCTACGAGCAGTACTTC
D gene: NA; J gene: TRBJ1-1; clone size: few; V gene: TRBV2; CDR3 protein: CASSEGTGRGRNTEAFF; CDR3 DNA: TGTGCCAGCAGTGAAGGAACAGGGAGGGGACGGAACACTGAAGCTTTCTTT
D gene: NA; J gene: TRBJ1-6; clone size: few; V gene: TRBV7-8; CDR3 protein: CASSLERAAPLHF; CDR3 DNA: TGTGCCAGCAGCTTAGAGCGGGCGGCACCCCTCCACTTT
D gene: TRBD1; J gene: TRBJ1-2; clone size: NA; V gene: TRBV28; CDR3 protein: CASRGQGNYGYTF; CDR3 DNA: TGTGCCAGCAGGGGACAGGGGAACTATGGCTACACCTTC
D gene: TRBD2; J gene: TRBJ2-7; clone size: NA; V gene: TRBV5-4; CDR3 protein: CASRRLAGVDEQYF; CDR3 DNA: TGTGCCAGCAGGAGACTAGCGGGGGTAGACGAGCAGTACTTC
D gene: NA; J gene: TRBJ2-7; clone size: few; V gene: TRBV12-5; CDR3 protein: CASGLVSRDEQYF; CDR3 DNA: TGTGCTAGTGGTTTGGTCTCCCGGGACGAGCAGTACTTC
D gene: TRBD1; J gene: TRBJ1-1; clone size: few; V gene: TRBV11-1; CDR3 protein: CASSFSPDRDTEAFF; CDR3 DNA: TGTGCCAGCAGCTTTTCCCCGGACAGGGACACTGAAGCTTTCTTT
D gene: TRBD2; J gene: TRBJ2-5; clone size: NA; V gene: TRBV11-2; CDR3 protein: CASSFRLAGSQETQYF; CDR3 DNA: TGTGCCAGCAGCTTTCGACTAGCGGGGAGCCAAGAGACCCAGTACTTC
D gene: TRBD1; J gene: TRBJ1-5; clone size: NA; V gene: TRBV6-5; CDR3 protein: CASSYGTGLNQPQHF; CDR3 DNA: TGTGCCAGCAGTTACGGGACAGGACTCAATCAGCCCCAGCATTTT
D gene: TRBD2; J gene: TRBJ2-1; clone size: NA; V gene: TRBV18; CDR3 protein: CASSPPGTISYNEQFF; CDR3 DNA: TGTGCCAGCTCACCACCGGGGACTATATCTTACAATGAGCAGTTCTTC
D gene: NA; J gene: TRBJ1-5; clone size: NA; V gene: TRBV7-8; CDR3 protein: CASSQDWNQPQHF; CDR3 DNA: TGTGCCAGCAGCCAAGACTGGAATCAGCCCCAGCATTTT
D gene: TRBD1; J gene: TRBJ1-6; clone size: NA; V gene: TRBV6-1; CDR3 protein: CASSWDRGNSPLHF; CDR3 DNA: TGTGCCAGCAGCTGGGACAGGGGTAATTCACCCCTCCACTTT
D gene: NA; J gene: TRBJ2-1; clone size: many; V gene: TRBV30; CDR3 protein: CAWTGYHEQFF; CDR3 DNA: TGTGCCTGGACAGGGTATCATGAGCAGTTCTTC
D gene: NA; J gene: TRBJ1-2; clone size: few; V gene: TRBV9; CDR3 protein: CASSVNTGSNGYTF; CDR3 DNA: TGTGCCAGCAGCGTAAATACGGGGTCGAATGGCTACACCTTC
D gene: TRBD1; J gene: TRBJ1-4; clone size: NA; V gene: TRBV2; CDR3 protein: CASSGLGQGGEKLFF; CDR3 DNA: TGTGCCAGCAGTGGCCTGGGACAGGGAGGCGAAAAACTGTTTTTT
D gene: NA; J gene: TRBJ2-1; clone size: many; V gene: TRBV30; CDR3 protein: CAWSHKGLADNEQFF; CDR3 DNA: TGTGCCTGGAGCCATAAGGGACTCGCCGACAATGAGCAGTTCTTC
D gene: NA; J gene: TRBJ2-7; clone size: NA; V gene: TRBV5-1; CDR3 protein: CASPSQGSSYEQYF; CDR3 DNA: TGCGCCAGCCCCAGTCAGGGAAGCTCCTACGAGCAGTACTTC
D gene: NA; J gene: TRBJ2-7; clone size: NA; V gene: TRBV4-3; CDR3 protein: CASSQGAGDYEQYF; CDR3 DNA: TGCGCCAGCAGCCAGGGGGCGGGGGACTACGAGCAGTACTTC
D gene: NA; J gene: TRBJ2-2; clone size: few; V gene: TRBV10-3; CDR3 protein: CAIRNRAGDTGELFF; CDR3 DNA: TGTGCCATCAGGAACAGGGCGGGCGACACCGGGGAGCTGTTTTTT
D gene: NA; J gene: TRBJ2-3; clone size: few; V gene: TRBV29-1; CDR3 protein: CSVHTDTQYF; CDR3 DNA: TGCAGCGTTCACACAGATACGCAGTATTTT
D gene: NA; J gene: TRBJ1-6; clone size: NA; V gene: TRBV18; CDR3 protein: CASSSAGGNNSPLHF; CDR3 DNA: TGTGCCAGCTCATCCGCGGGAGGGAATAATTCACCCCTCCACTTT
D gene: NA; J gene: TRBJ2-5; clone size: NA; V gene: TRBV7-2; CDR3 protein: CASSLGRAQETQYF; CDR3 DNA: TGTGCCAGCAGCTTAGGCAGGGCCCAAGAGACCCAGTACTTC
D gene: TRBD2; J gene: TRBJ2-7; clone size: NA; V gene: TRBV4-1; CDR3 protein: CASSQVPGGTLSEQYF; CDR3 DNA: TGCGCCAGCAGCCAAGTACCGGGGGGGACTCTCTCCGAGCAGTACTTC
D gene: NA; J gene: TRBJ1-2; clone size: NA; V gene: TRBV29-1; CDR3 protein: CSVVRSYGYTF; CDR3 DNA: TGCAGCGTTGTAAGGAGTTATGGCTACACCTTC
D gene: TRBD1; J gene: TRBJ1-2; clone size: NA; V gene: TRBV11-2; CDR3 protein: CASSSFRGRREGYTF; CDR3 DNA: TGTGCCAGCAGCTCTTTCAGGGGGCGAAGAGAAGGCTACACCTTC
D gene: TRBD2; J gene: TRBJ2-1; clone size: few; V gene: TRBV11-2; CDR3 protein: CASSWGLAGSSYNEQFF; CDR3 DNA: TGTGCCAGCAGCTGGGGACTAGCGGGAAGCTCCTACAATGAGCAGTTCTTC
D gene: TRBD2; J gene: TRBJ2-5; clone size: NA; V gene: TRBV19; CDR3 protein: CASRRTSGTGTQYF; CDR3 DNA: TGTGCCAGTAGAAGGACTAGCGGGACGGGGACCCAGTACTTC
D gene: NA; J gene: TRBJ1-5; clone size: NA; V gene: TRBV28; CDR3 protein: CASRSDYSNQPQHF; CDR3 DNA: TGTGCCAGCAGGTCTGACTATAGCAATCAGCCCCAGCATTTT
D gene: NA; J gene: TRBJ2-1; clone size: NA; V gene: TRBV4-2; CDR3 protein: CASSQGGALNEQFF; CDR3 DNA: TGTGCCAGCAGCCAGGGGGGGGCCCTCAATGAGCAGTTCTTC
D gene: NA; J gene: TRBJ2-5; clone size: NA; V gene: TRBV14; CDR3 protein: CASSPRTSGETQYF; CDR3 DNA: TGTGCCAGCAGCCCCCGGACGTCGGGGGAGACCCAGTACTTC
D gene: NA; J gene: TRBJ2-5; clone size: few; V gene: TRBV15; CDR3 protein: CATSRGRLALTQYF; CDR3 DNA: TGTGCCACCAGCAGAGGGAGGCTAGCGCTTACCCAGTACTTC
D gene: NA; J gene: TRBJ1-1; clone size: NA; V gene: TRBV7-9; CDR3 protein: CASSPLRGRRDTEAFF; CDR3 DNA: TGTGCCAGCAGCCCGTTGCGGGGGAGGAGGGACACTGAAGCTTTCTTT
D gene: NA; J gene: TRBJ2-1; clone size: NA; V gene: TRBV5-1; CDR3 protein: CASSLANEQFF; CDR3 DNA: TGCGCCAGCAGCTTGGCAAATGAGCAGTTCTTC
D gene: NA; J gene: TRBJ1-1; clone size: few; V gene: TRBV6-1; CDR3 protein: CASTGQSSLGAEAFF; CDR3 DNA: TGTGCCAGCACCGGACAGAGCTCCCTGGGGGCTGAAGCTTTCTTT
D gene: TRBD1; J gene: TRBJ2-5; clone size: NA; V gene: TRBV4-3; CDR3 protein: CASSQALRGGKETQYF; CDR3 DNA: TGCGCCAGCAGCCAAGCTCTTAGAGGGGGCAAGGAGACCCAGTACTTC
D gene: NA; J gene: TRBJ2-2; clone size: NA; V gene: TRBV5-1; CDR3 protein: CASSSGPGWSGELFF; CDR3 DNA: TGCGCCAGCAGCTCCGGACCGGGATGGAGCGGGGAGCTGTTTTTT
D gene: NA; J gene: TRBJ2-5; clone size: NA; V gene: TRBV5-4; CDR3 protein: CASSLGTQQETQYF; CDR3 DNA: TGTGCCAGCAGCTTGGGGACACAGCAAGAGACCCAGTACTTC
D gene: NA; J gene: TRBJ2-5; clone size: few; V gene: TRBV2; CDR3 protein: CASSVYQRETQYF; CDR3 DNA: TGTGCCAGCAGTGTGTACCAGCGAGAGACCCAGTACTTC
D gene: TRBD2; J gene: TRBJ2-2; clone size: many; V gene: TRBV11-3; CDR3 protein: CASSDRLAGTTGELFF; CDR3 DNA: TGTGCCAGCAGCGACCGACTAGCGGGGACAACCGGGGAGCTGTTTTTT
D gene: TRBD2; J gene: TRBJ2-3; clone size: few; V gene: TRBV10-3; CDR3 protein: CATRKGLAGSTDTQYF; CDR3 DNA: TGTGCCACTCGAAAGGGGCTAGCGGGGAGCACAGATACGCAGTATTTT
D gene: TRBD1; J gene: TRBJ2-1; clone size: few; V gene: TRBV7-9; CDR3 protein: CASSLGPGQGGNEQFF; CDR3 DNA: TGTGCCAGCAGCTTAGGACCGGGACAGGGAGGGAATGAGCAGTTCTTC
D gene: NA; J gene: TRBJ2-1; clone size: few; V gene: TRBV5-1; CDR3 protein: CASSPLPPQGEQFF; CDR3 DNA: TGCGCCAGCAGCCCTCTTCCCCCGCAGGGAGAGCAGTTCTTC